Given below is one TCR beta chain in context. This clonotype was seen at least ten times. Its antigen is still unknown. No per-base quality is available; no much larger clone lies one base away. Donors were a few dozen systemically healthy Caucasian individuals from Russia aged roughly 6 to 90 years. Ten milliliters of peripheral blood were drawn from each donor into EDTA-treated Vacutainer tubes. Ficoll-Paque density-gradient centrifugation was used to isolate PBMCs, with at least 6.5 million per sample. Trizol reagent was used to extract total RNA from PBMCs, with at least 5.5 micrograms per sample. For every donor, flow cytometry on a PBMC aliquot measured the percentage of naive CD45RAhigh/CD27high T cells. This specimen belongs to a study of blood T cells in healthy people across ages (dated by TCRdb to the mid-2010s). In the study overall: In model experiments, roughly one uniquely barcoded TCR beta cDNA molecule per two T cells was captured by template switching. Age-related changes in TCR beta repertoire diversity were measured in the study by deep sequencing normalized with unique cDNA molecular identifiers. Donors were grouped into four age groups: young (average 16 years), middle-aged (about 40), aged (around 66) and long-lived (approximately 78). To avoid experimental bias, donors of different ages were distributed randomly across sequencing lanes. The study analyzed two additional independent replicas of 1 million unique cDNA reads from the same blood draw for two donors, one aged 18 to 30 and one aged 80 or older.

What the research found in general, with its limitations: Observed TCR beta diversity per million T cells fell roughly linearly with age, and a significant reduction was already apparent by age around 39. Donor CMV infection status was unknown, potentially confounding age-related changes in expanded clonotypes. Estimates of total diversity from one million sequenced T cells were regarded as lower bounds and underestimates. Compared with the aged group, the long-lived group had more naive CD4+ T cells, fewer expanded clones and increased TCR diversity, suggesting age selection. Bulk unsorted PBMC profiling prevented conclusive comparison of naive and antigen-experienced compartments. Observed TCR beta diversity correlated strongly with the percentage of naive T cells measured by flow cytometry.

Libraries were constructed by 5' RACE. TCRdb shows the sequencer as Illumina HiSeq 2500. A second PCR of roughly 6 to 11 cycles was performed with a sample-barcoded 5' primer and a J-beta primer mix. A unique molecular identifier was introduced onto each TCR beta cDNA molecule by a template-switch 5' adaptor carrying 12 random nucleotides. Each sample yielded at least 3 million CDR3-containing paired-end reads. All of the RNA was converted into first-strand cDNA using the Mint cDNA synthesis kit, with a TRBC-specific oligonucleotide serving as the primer. Following uracil-DNA glycosylase treatment, a first 18-cycle PCR with universal primers M1SS and BC2_uni_R was performed on all cDNA. In the paper's pipeline: Normalization of each sample was performed by random selection of 1 million high-quality reads, each carrying a distinct molecular identifier. Instead of being binned into consensus sequences, reads that shared molecular identifiers were thrown out. CDR3 identification, clonotype clustering and error correction used MiTCR with a Q25 quality threshold and the strictest error-elimination algorithm. A nonparametric unseen species model using Euler transformation provided a lower-bound estimate of total TCR beta diversity. TCRdb reworked the public reads: Q25 trimming with fastp, MiXCR clone assembly, productive beta chains retained. CDR3 protein duplicates are merged, each entry listing the most common genes and DNA. The V and J calls, along with clone size, are taken from TCRdb and not from the paper's own processing. In all, the sample holds 870,000 or so distinct CDR3 sequences, and around 26% of those were seen once. The biggest ten clones account for roughly 17% of the sample.

The sequencing input was blood. The receptor was isolated from a woman aged 80 or over in good health.

The nucleotide sequence reads as follows: TGTGCCAGCAGCCTAGTAGGAGGGGGACAGGGCTACGAGCAGTACTTC. This yields the protein CASSLVGGGQGYEQYF. The receptor chain draws on TRBV11-2 and TRBJ2-7; the central 9 bases match TRBD1. The CDR3 sequence holds 16 residues, the cysteine and phenylalanine included. The kept DNA is CDR3 alone, 48 bases in frame from the first base. From a lookup of the germline V gene, CDR1 and CDR2 are SGHAT and FQNNGV. Unmatched junction bases come to 11, with V trimmed by 5 bases and J by 3 bases.